This T cell receptor (beta chain) came from a study of blood T cell repertoires in COVID-19. Study overall: There were acute and convalescent COVID-19 samples, and they came from the United States, Italy and Spain. T cells, B-cell-depleted T cells, or PBMCs supplied cDNA or gDNA.

Profiled with immunoSEQ multiplex PCR; TCRdb holds only in-frame clones, not every one. The sample lists around 250,000 clones, 80% to 90% occurring once. Looked up from germline, CDR1 is SGDLS and CDR2 is YYNGEE. The CDR3 spans 15 residues. Trimming removed 4 bases at V and 3 bases at J, with 15 bases between. Participants' own reports of clinical history determined their cohort assignment. Sequencing was done on a sample of PBMCs or T cells enriched from blood (not recorded which). The TCR sequence derives from a woman in her forties or fifties who had recovered from COVID-19. V gene TRBV9 combines with J gene TRBJ2-3, with D possibly matching TRBD2 (6 bases). Written as DNA, the CDR3 is TGTGCCAGCAGCATGGGACTGCTCCCTACAGATACGCAGTATTTT. This translates into CASSMGLLPTDTQYF.